The clone carrying this T cell receptor beta chain is a singleton in its sample. Its antigen is still unknown. This could be a read error, since a much larger clone is one nucleotide away. Amplification of TCR beta CDR3 regions used RNA as the template. Carried out on the TCR CDR3, a first-round RT-PCR used the HTBI primer set. TCRdb ran MiXCR on the multiplex PCR reads and lists one entry per CDR3 protein. The table lists a few hundred thousand distinct CDR3 sequences, roughly 15% of them singletons, with over 30% in the top ten. This CDR3 region has 12 residues. Per the germline V gene, CDR1 is DFQATT and CDR2 is SNEGSKA (reference sequence). PBMCs were derived from more than 8 ml fresh peripheral blood. The data are from a study of T cells in Graves' hyperthyroidism and ophthalmopathy. The study, taken as a whole, reports: Stable hyperthyroidism and ophthalmopathy were separated using 13 V-J signatures. Appearing also in blood were most of the thyroid clonotypes expanded above 0.001.

Material for sequencing was blood. This TCR came from a woman aged 45-65 years with Graves' hyperthyroidism that later progressed to Graves' ophthalmopathy. J is TRBJ1-5 and V is TRBV20-1; D uncertain. The CDR3 DNA reads as TGCAATGCTGAGATGAGCAATCAGCCCCAGCATTTT. Its translation: CNAEMSNQPQHF.